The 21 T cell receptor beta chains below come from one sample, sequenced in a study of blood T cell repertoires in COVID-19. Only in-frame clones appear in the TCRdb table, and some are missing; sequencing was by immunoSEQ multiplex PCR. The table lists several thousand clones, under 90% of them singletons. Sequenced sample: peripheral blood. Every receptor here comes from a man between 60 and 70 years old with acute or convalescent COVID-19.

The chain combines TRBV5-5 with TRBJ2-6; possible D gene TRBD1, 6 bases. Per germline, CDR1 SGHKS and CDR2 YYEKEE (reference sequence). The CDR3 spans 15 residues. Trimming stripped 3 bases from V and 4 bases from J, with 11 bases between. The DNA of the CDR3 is TGTGCCAGCAGCTCAATGGGGGCGGGGGCCAACGTCCTGACTTTC. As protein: CASSSMGAGANVLTF.

Here the CDR3 reads CASSEVTGGYGYTF. DNA of the CDR3: TGTGCCAGCAGTGAAGTGACAGGGGGATATGGCTACACCTTC. The chain is built from TRBV6-1 and TRBJ1-2; 9 nucleotides agree with TRBD1. CDR1 and CDR2 (germline): MNHNS, SASEGT. The CDR3 is 14 residues long. The V gene end was trimmed by 1 base and the J gene end by 5 bases; junction bases not matched to a gene: 2.

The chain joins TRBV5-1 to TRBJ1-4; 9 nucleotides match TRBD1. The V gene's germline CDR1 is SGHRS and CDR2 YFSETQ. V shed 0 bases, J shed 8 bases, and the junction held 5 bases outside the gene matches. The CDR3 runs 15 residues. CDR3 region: CASSLGDREGEKLFF. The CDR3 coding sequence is TGCGCCAGCAGCTTGGGGGACAGGGAGGGCGAAAAACTGTTTTTT.

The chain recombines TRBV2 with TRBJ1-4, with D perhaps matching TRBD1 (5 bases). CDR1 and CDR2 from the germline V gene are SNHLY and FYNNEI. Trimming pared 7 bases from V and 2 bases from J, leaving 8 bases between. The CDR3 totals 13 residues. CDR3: CASKRGTNEKLFF. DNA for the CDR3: TGTGCCAGCAAAAGGGGCACTAATGAAAAACTGTTTTTT.

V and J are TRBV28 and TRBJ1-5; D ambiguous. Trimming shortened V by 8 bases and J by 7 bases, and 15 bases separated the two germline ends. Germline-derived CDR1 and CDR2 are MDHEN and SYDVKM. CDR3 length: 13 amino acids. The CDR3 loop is CASQTLGGQPQHF. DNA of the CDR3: TGTGCCAGCCAGACACTTGGCGGGCAGCCCCAGCATTTT.

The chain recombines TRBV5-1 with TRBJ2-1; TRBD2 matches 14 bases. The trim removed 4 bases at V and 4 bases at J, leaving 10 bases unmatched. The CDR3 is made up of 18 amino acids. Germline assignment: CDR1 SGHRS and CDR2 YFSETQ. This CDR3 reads CASSGRTSGRSTYNEQFF. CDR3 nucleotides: TGCGCCAGCAGCGGGAGGACTAGCGGGAGGTCTACGTACAATGAGCAGTTCTTC.

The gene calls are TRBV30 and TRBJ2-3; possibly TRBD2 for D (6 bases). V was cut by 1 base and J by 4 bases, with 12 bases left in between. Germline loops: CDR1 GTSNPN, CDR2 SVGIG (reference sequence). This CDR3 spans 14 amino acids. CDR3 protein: CAWSGGPGADTQYF. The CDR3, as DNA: TGTGCCTGGAGTGGGGGCCCGGGAGCAGATACGCAGTATTTT.

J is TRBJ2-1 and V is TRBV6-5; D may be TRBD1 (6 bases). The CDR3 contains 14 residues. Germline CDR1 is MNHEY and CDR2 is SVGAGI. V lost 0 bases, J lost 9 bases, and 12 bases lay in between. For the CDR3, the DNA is TGTGCCAGCAGTTACTCGTTGGGGGCGGGTGAGCAGTTCTTC. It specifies CASSYSLGAGEQFF.

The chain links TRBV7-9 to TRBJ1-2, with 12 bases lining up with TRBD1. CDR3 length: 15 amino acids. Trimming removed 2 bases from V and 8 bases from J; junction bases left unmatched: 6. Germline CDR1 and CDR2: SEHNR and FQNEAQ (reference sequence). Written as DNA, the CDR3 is TGTGCCAGCAGCTTATCGGGACAGGGGGCTCGAGGCTACACCTTC. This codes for CASSLSGQGARGYTF.

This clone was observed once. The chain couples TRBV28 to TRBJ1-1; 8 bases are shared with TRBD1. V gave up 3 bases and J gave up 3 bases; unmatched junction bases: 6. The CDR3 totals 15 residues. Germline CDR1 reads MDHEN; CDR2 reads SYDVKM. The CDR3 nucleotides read TGTGCCAGCAGTTTGGTAACAGGGGGGTACACTGAAGCTTTCTTT. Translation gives CASSLVTGGYTEAFF.

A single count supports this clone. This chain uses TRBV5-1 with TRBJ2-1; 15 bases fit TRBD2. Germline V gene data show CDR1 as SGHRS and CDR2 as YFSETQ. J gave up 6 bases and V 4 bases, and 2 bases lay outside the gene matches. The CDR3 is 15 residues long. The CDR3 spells CASSRTSGGANEQFF. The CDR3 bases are TGCGCCAGCAGCAGGACTAGCGGGGGGGCCAATGAGCAGTTCTTC.

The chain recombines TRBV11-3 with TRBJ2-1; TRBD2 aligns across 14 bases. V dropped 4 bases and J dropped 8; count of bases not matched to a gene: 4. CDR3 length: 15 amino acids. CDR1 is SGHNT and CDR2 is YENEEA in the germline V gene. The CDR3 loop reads CASSSGLAGVDEQFF. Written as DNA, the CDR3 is TGTGCCAGCAGCTCGGGACTAGCGGGAGTGGATGAGCAGTTCTTC.

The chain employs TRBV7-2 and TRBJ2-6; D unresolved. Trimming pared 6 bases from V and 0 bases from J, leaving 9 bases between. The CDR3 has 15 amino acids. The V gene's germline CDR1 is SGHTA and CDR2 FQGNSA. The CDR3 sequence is CASSYRGSGANVLTF. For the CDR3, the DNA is TGTGCCAGCAGTTATCGAGGCTCTGGGGCCAACGTCCTGACTTTC.

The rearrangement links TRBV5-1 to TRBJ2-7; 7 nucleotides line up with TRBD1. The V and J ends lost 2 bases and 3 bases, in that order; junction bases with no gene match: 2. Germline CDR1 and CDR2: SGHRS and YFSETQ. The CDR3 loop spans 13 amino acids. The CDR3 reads CASSLNRGYEQYF. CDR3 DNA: TGCGCCAGCAGCTTAAACAGGGGCTACGAGCAGTACTTC.

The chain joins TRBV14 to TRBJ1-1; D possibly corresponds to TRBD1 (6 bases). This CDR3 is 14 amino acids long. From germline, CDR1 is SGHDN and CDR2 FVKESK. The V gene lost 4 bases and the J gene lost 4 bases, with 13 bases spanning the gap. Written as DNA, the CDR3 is TGTGCCAGCAGCCTTTTGGGAGGGGGCACTGAAGCTTTCTTT. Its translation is CASSLLGGGTEAFF.

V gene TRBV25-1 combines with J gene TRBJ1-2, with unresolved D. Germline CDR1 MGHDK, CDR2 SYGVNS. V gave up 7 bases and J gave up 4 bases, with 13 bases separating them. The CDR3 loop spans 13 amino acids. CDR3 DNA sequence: TGTGCCAGCACTCCTGGCGGATCCTATGGCTACACCTTC. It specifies CASTPGGSYGYTF.

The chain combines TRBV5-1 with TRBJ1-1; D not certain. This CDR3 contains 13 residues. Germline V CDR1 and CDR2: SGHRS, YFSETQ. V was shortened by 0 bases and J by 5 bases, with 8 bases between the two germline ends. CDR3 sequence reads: CASSLEGGTEAFF. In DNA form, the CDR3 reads TGCGCCAGCAGCTTGGAGGGAGGGACTGAAGCTTTCTTT.

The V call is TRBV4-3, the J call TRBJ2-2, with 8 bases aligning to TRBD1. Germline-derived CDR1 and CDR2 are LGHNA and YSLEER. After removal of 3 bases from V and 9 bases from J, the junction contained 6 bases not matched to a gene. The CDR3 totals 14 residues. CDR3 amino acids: CASSHRQGNRELFF. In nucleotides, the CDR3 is TGCGCCAGCAGCCACAGACAGGGGAACCGGGAGCTGTTTTTT.

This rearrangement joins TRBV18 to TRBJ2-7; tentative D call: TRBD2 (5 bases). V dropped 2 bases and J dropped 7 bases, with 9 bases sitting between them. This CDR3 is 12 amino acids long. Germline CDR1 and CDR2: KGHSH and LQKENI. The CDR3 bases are TGTGCCAGCTCACCAAGCGGCCGAGAGCAGTACGTC. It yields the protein CASSPSGREQYV.

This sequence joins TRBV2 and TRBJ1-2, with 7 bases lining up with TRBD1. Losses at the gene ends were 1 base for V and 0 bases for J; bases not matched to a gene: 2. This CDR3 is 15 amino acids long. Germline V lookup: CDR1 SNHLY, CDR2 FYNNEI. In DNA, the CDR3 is TGTGCCAGCAGTGAAGAGGGGACAGCTAACTATGGCTACACCTTC. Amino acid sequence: CASSEEGTANYGYTF.

The CDR3 loop reads CASSQVGRDRGEFF. CDR3 nucleotide sequence: TGCGCCAGCAGCCAAGTGGGGCGGGATAGGGGAGAGTTCTTC. The rearrangement joins TRBV4-1 to TRBJ2-1; D is possibly TRBD2 (6 bases). In germline, CDR1 is MGHRA, CDR2 YSYEKL. The CDR3 totals 14 residues. V was trimmed by 1 base and J by 14 bases, leaving 18 bases between them.